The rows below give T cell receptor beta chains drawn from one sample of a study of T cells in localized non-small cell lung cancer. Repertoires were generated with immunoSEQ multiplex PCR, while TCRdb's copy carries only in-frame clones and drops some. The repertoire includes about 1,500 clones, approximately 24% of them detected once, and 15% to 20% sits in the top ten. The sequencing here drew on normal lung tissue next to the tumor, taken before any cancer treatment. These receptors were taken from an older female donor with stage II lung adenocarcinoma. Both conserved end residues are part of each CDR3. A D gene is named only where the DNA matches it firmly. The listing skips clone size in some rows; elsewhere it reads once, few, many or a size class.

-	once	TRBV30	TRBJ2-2	CAWSTTGLRELFF	TGTGCCTGGAGTACAACGGGATTGAGGGAGCTGTTTTTT
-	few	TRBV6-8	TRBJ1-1	CASSPWGGTTEAFF	TGTGCCAGCAGTCCTTGGGGGGGGACCACTGAAGCTTTCTTT
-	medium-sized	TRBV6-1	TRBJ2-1	CASSEEFGTRSGEQFF	TGTGCCAGCAGTGAAGAATTCGGGACGAGGTCAGGTGAGCAGTTCTTC
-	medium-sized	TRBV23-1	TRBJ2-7	CASSGAGAYEQYF	TGCGCCAGCAGCGGGGCTGGAGCCTACGAGCAGTACTTC
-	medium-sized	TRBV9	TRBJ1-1	CASIKSGSFGEAFF	TGTGCCAGCATTAAGTCAGGGAGTTTCGGTGAAGCTTTCTTT
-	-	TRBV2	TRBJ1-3	CASSDDKPEPYSGNTIYF	TGTGCCAGCAGCGACGACAAACCGGAGCCGTACTCTGGAAACACCATATATTTT
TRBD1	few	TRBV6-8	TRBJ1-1	CASTLGQRNTEAFF	TGTGCCAGCACCCTGGGACAGCGAAACACTGAAGCTTTCTTT
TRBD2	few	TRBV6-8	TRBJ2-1	CASAGTSGWAGFF	TGTGCCAGCGCCGGGACTAGCGGTTGGGCGGGGTTCTTC
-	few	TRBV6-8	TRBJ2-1	CASRPNGRHEQFF	TGTGCCAGCAGACCCAATGGCAGACATGAGCAGTTCTTC
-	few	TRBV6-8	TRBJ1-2	CASTTGETNYGYTF	TGTGCCAGCACCACAGGCGAAACTAACTATGGCTACACCTTC
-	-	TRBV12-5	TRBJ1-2	CASRRDYGYTF	TGTGCCAGTCGACGTGACTATGGCTACACCTTC
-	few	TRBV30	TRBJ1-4	CAWSVVSGDEKLFF	TGTGCCTGGAGTGTAGTGTCTGGGGATGAAAAACTGTTTTTT
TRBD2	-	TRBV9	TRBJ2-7	CASSLTLAELGEQYF	TGTGCCAGCAGCTTGACCCTAGCGGAACTGGGGGAGCAGTACTTC
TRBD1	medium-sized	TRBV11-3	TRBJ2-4	CASSGPDRVGDIQYF	TGTGCCAGCAGCGGACCGGACAGGGTAGGGGACATTCAGTACTTC
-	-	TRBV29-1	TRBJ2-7	CSVEGTTYEQYF	TGCAGCGTTGAAGGGACCACCTACGAGCAGTACTTC
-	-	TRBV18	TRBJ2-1	CASKRDRSYNEQFF	TGTGCCAGTAAGCGGGACAGATCTTACAATGAGCAGTTCTTC
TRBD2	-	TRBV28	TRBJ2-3	CASTGGGTSGRSYTQYF	TGTGCCAGCACGGGCGGCGGGACTAGCGGGAGAAGTTATACGCAGTATTTT
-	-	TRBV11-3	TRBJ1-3	CASSPDDGKGNTIYF	TGTGCCAGCAGCCCTGATGATGGGAAAGGAAACACCATATATTTT
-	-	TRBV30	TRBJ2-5	CACGIGETQYF	TGTGCCTGTGGGATCGGAGAGACCCAGTACTTC
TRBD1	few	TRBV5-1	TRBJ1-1	CASSLDRGNTEAFF	TGCGCCAGCAGCTTGGACAGGGGGAACACTGAAGCTTTCTTT
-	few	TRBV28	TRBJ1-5	CASSLSGNQPQHF	TGTGCCAGCAGTCTCTCAGGGAATCAGCCCCAGCATTTT
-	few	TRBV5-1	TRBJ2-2	CASSLTGNPGELFF	TGCGCCAGCAGCTTGACAGGGAACCCCGGGGAGCTGTTTTTT
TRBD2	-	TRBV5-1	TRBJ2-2	CASTRGTSGSSGTGELFF	TGCGCCAGCACCCGAGGGACTAGCGGGAGCTCGGGGACCGGGGAGCTGTTTTTT
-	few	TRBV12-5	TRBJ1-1	CASKLNGAAEAFF	TGTGCCAGTAAACTGAACGGGGCGGCTGAAGCTTTCTTT
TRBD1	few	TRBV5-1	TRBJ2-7	CASSFGQGASREQYF	TGCGCCAGCAGCTTCGGACAGGGGGCTTCTCGAGAGCAGTACTTC
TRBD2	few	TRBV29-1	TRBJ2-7	CSVTGLASEQYF	TGCAGCGTCACGGGACTAGCGTCCGAGCAGTACTTC
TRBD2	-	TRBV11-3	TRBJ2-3	CASSEAGVSTLATDTQYF	TGTGCCAGCAGCGAAGCGGGAGTCTCCACATTGGCCACAGATACGCAGTATTTT
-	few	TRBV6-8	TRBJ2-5	CASSEFEETQYF	TGTGCCAGCAGTGAGTTTGAAGAGACCCAGTACTTC
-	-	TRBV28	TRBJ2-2	CASSSNRDSLTGELFF	TGTGCCAGCAGTTCCAACCGGGACTCTCTGACCGGGGAGCTGTTTTTT